This entry lists 24 T cell receptor beta chains sequenced from one sample in a study of blood T cell repertoires in COVID-19. Using immunoSEQ multiplex PCR, the repertoire was profiled, and TCRdb retains in-frame clones only, with some absent. The sample holds about 300,000 clones; around nine tenths are singletons and the top ten take 1% to 1.5%. What was sequenced was peripheral blood. These receptors all stem from a man in his 70s with acute or convalescent COVID-19.

V and J are TRBV10-1 and TRBJ2-7, with a possible D match to TRBD2 (5 bases). The CDR3 length is 15 residues. Germline V gives CDR1 WNHNN, CDR2 SYGVQD (reference sequence). Trimming took 6 bases from V and 2 from J, leaving 17 bases between them. The CDR3 DNA reads as TGCGCCAGCAGGGACCCCCTGAGGGATCCCTACGAGCAGTACTTC. Protein: CASRDPLRDPYEQYF.

The chain recombines TRBV19 with TRBJ1-1; a weak D match, TRBD1 (5 bases). The CDR3 covers 16 residues. Between the trimmed V and J ends, which lost 3 bases and 1 base, there was a span of 15 bases. Per germline, CDR1 LNHDA and CDR2 SQIVND (reference sequence). The CDR3 region has the DNA TGTGCCAGTAGTATCGAAGCAGGGTACGGGAACACTGAAGCTTTCTTT. The encoded protein is CASSIEAGYGNTEAFF.

V gene TRBV19 combines with J gene TRBJ1-2; no clear D gene. The V and J ends lost 3 bases and 3 bases respectively, with 8 bases between them. The CDR3 sequence is 13 residues long. Germline assignment: CDR1 LNHDA and CDR2 SQIVND (reference sequence). In DNA form, the CDR3 reads TGTGCCAGTAGTATTGCGGTGCACTATGGCTACACCTTC. Amino acid sequence: CASSIAVHYGYTF.

The rearrangement links TRBV25-1 to TRBJ1-4; 8 bases fit TRBD1. Germline V CDR1 and CDR2: MGHDK, SYGVNS. The V segment lost 1 base and the J segment 5 bases; nucleotides outside the gene matches: 6. CDR3 size: 16 residues. The chain's CDR3 is CASSEWGTGGNEKLFF. Here the CDR3 DNA reads TGTGCCAGCAGTGAATGGGGAACAGGGGGGAATGAAAAACTGTTTTTT.

The chain has TRBV28 and TRBJ1-1, with D perhaps TRBD1 (6 bases). Germline V lookup: CDR1 MDHEN, CDR2 SYDVKM. The CDR3 is 14 residues long. V was cut by 10 bases and J by 1 base, with 16 bases left in between. CDR3 bases: TGTGCCACCGATAGCCCAGGGGAGAACACTGAAGCTTTCTTT. Its protein product is CATDSPGENTEAFF.

This clone occurred once. The chain joins TRBV7-9 to TRBJ2-1; TRBD1 agrees at 7 bases. This CDR3 has 17 amino acids. Germline CDR1 is SEHNR and CDR2 is FQNEAQ (reference sequence). V shed 2 bases, J shed 3 bases, and the junction held 10 bases outside the gene matches. This chain's CDR3 is CASSLSLSTGVYNEQFF. In nucleotides, the CDR3 is TGTGCCAGCAGCTTATCACTCTCTACAGGGGTCTACAATGAGCAGTTCTTC. Combining the CDR3 with reference TRBV7-9 and TRBJ2-1 gives the whole variable domain DTGVSQNPRHKITKRGQNVTFRCDPISEHNRLYWYRQTLGQGPEFLTYFQNEAQLEKSRLLSDRFSAERPKGSFSTLEIQRTEQGDSAMYLCASSLSLSTGVYNEQFFGPGTRLTVL.

The chain recombines TRBV28 with TRBJ1-6; D perhaps matches TRBD1 (6 bases). V lost 6 bases and J lost 2, with 14 bases in between. The CDR3 has 16 amino acids. Germline CDR1 MDHEN, CDR2 SYDVKM. The CDR3, as DNA: TGTGCCAGCAGCCCCGGCAACAGGGCCTATAATTCACCCCTCCACTTT. Amino acid sequence: CASSPGNRAYNSPLHF. Based on the CDR3 plus reference TRBV28 and TRBJ1-6, the full variable domain is DVKVTQSSRYLVKRTGEKVFLECVQDMDHENMFWYRQDPGLGLRLIYFSYDVKMKEKGDIPEGYSVSREKKERFSLILESASTNQTSMYLCASSPGNRAYNSPLHFGNGTRLTVT.

This sequence joins TRBV11-2 and TRBJ2-3, with TRBD2 matching 15 bases. The V gene's germline CDR1 is SGHAT and CDR2 FQNNGV. V gave up 5 bases and J gave up 3 bases; unmatched junction bases: 6. The CDR3 runs 17 residues. The CDR3 bases are TGTGCCAGCAGCCAGGGACTAGCGGGGGGACGGACAGATACGCAGTATTTT. Residues: CASSQGLAGGRTDTQYF.

The chain couples TRBV6-2 or TRBV6-3 to TRBJ2-6; D gene unclear. Germline lookup yields CDR1 MNHEY and CDR2 SVGEGT. V lost 0 bases and J lost 0, with 6 bases in between. The CDR3 length is 16 residues. The chain's CDR3 is CASSYSQSSGANVLTF. For the CDR3, the DNA is TGTGCCAGCAGTTACTCGCAGTCCTCTGGGGCCAACGTCCTGACTTTC.

This clone appeared once. The rearrangement joins TRBV7-2 to TRBJ1-2; no clear D gene. This CDR3 comprises 13 residues. Trimming took 1 base from V and 8 from J, leaving 11 bases between them. The germline V gene has CDR1 SGHTA and CDR2 FQGNSA. The CDR3 here is CASSLGYARGYTF. Written as DNA, the CDR3 is TGTGCCAGCAGCTTAGGATACGCTCGGGGCTACACCTTC.

The rearrangement links TRBV3-1 (or the pseudogene TRBV3-2) to TRBJ2-4; perhaps TRBD2 as D (6 bases). CDR1 and CDR2 from the germline V gene are LGHDT and YNNKEL (reference sequence). V lost 8 bases, J lost 8 bases, and 10 bases lay in between. The CDR3 runs 11 residues. In DNA, the CDR3 is TGTGCCAGCGCGGGGTACGACATTCAGTACTTC. Translated: CASAGYDIQYF.

The chain combines TRBV7-2 with TRBJ2-2, with TRBD2 as a possible D gene (6 bases). Trimming cost V 1 base and J 1 base, with 10 bases left between them. Per germline, CDR1 SGHTA and CDR2 FQGNSA. The CDR3 covers 16 residues. The CDR3 nucleotides are TGTGCCAGCAGCTTAGTTTCTAGCGTGAACACCGGGGAGCTGTTTTTT. Translated, it gives CASSLVSSVNTGELFF.

The chain carries TRBV15 and TRBJ1-5; D unclear. Germline V gene sequence: CDR1 LNHNV, CDR2 YYDKDF (reference sequence). The CDR3 is 14 amino acids. V lost 3 bases and J 9 bases, leaving 15 bases between the germline ends. CDR3 sequence reads: CATSSDNRIPPQHF. CDR3 coding DNA: TGTGCCACCAGCAGCGACAACCGAATCCCGCCCCAGCATTTT. Based on the CDR3 plus reference TRBV15 and TRBJ1-5, the full variable domain is DAMVIQNPRYQVTQFGKPVTLSCSQTLNHNVMYWYQQKSSQAPKLLFHYYDKDFNNEADTPDNFQSRRPNTSFCFLDIRSPGLGDTAMYLCATSSDNRIPPQHFGDGTRLSIL.

The rearrangement uses TRBV7-9 and TRBJ2-2; tentative D call: TRBD1 (6 bases). With 2 bases removed from V and 4 bases from J, the gap between germline ends came to 14 bases. The CDR3 sequence is 16 residues long. CDR1 is SEHNR and CDR2 is FQNEAQ in the germline V gene (reference sequence). The DNA for the CDR3 is TGTGCCAGCAGCTTAATCTCAGGGGCGGCCACCGGGGAGCTGTTTTTT. This translates into CASSLISGAATGELFF.

The CDR3 region is CASSIGPLRGDTQYF. The CDR3 coding sequence is TGTGCCAGTAGTATAGGGCCTCTGAGGGGGGATACGCAGTATTTT. The V and J genes are TRBV19 and TRBJ2-3; TRBD1 is a possible D gene (6 bases). The CDR3 has 15 amino acids. The germline CDR1 and CDR2 sequences are LNHDA and SQIVND (reference sequence). V shed 1 base and J shed 6 bases, with 14 bases lying between them.

The chain uses TRBV4-2 and TRBJ2-5, with 11 bases lining up with TRBD2. The germline gives CDR1 LGHNA, CDR2 YNFKEQ. After removal of 0 bases from V and 5 bases from J, the junction contained 11 bases not matched to a gene. This CDR3 is built from 18 residues. CDR3 sequence: CASSQDDPRASGGETQYF. In nucleotides, the CDR3 is TGTGCCAGCAGCCAAGATGATCCCCGTGCTAGCGGGGGGGAGACCCAGTACTTC.

V and J are TRBV6-2 or TRBV6-3 and TRBJ1-3; D is ambiguous. V was clipped by 6 bases and J by 0 bases, with 12 bases between them. Germline CDR1 reads MNHEY; CDR2 reads SVGEGT. The CDR3 totals 15 residues. CDR3 nucleotides: TGTGCCAGCAGCCAACATCCCAGCTCTGGAAACACCATATATTTT. It encodes CASSQHPSSGNTIYF.

V usage is TRBV3-1 (or the pseudogene TRBV3-2) and J usage is TRBJ1-2; D is ambiguous. The V end was cut by 3 bases, the J end by 4 bases, with 12 bases between. The CDR3 contains 14 residues. Germline lookup yields CDR1 LGHDT and CDR2 YNNKEL (reference sequence). The CDR3 sequence: CASSQNRGSYGYTF. The CDR3 nucleotides read TGTGCCAGCAGCCAGAATCGGGGATCCTATGGCTACACCTTC.

This clone has just a few counts. The rearrangement uses TRBV7-2 and TRBJ2-5; 8 bases match TRBD2. The V segment lost 5 bases and the J segment 5 bases; nucleotides outside the gene matches: 16. Germline-derived CDR1 and CDR2 are SGHTA and FQGNSA. The CDR3 is 17 residues long. The CDR3 region is CASSAHLLAALRETQYF. Written as DNA, the CDR3 is TGTGCCAGCAGCGCTCACCTACTAGCGGCTCTAAGGGAGACCCAGTACTTC.

The chain links TRBV5-4 to TRBJ2-2; 7 bases are a match to TRBD2. CDR3 length equals 14 residues. From germline, CDR1 is SGHNT and CDR2 YYREEE (reference sequence). V shed 0 bases and J 9 bases; nucleotides not matched to a gene: 5. CDR3 nucleotide sequence: TGTGCCAGCAGCTTGGGACTAGCAGACCGGGAGCTGTTTTTT. Its protein product is CASSLGLADRELFF.

The gene calls are TRBV28 and TRBJ1-1; D is uncertain. This CDR3 comprises 16 residues. V was clipped by 2 bases and J by 2 bases, with 15 bases between them. Germline loops: CDR1 MDHEN, CDR2 SYDVKM. The CDR3 sequence is CASSLAPQISNTEAFF. The CDR3 region has the DNA TGTGCCAGCAGTTTAGCCCCACAGATATCTAACACTGAAGCTTTCTTT.

The genes are TRBV5-4 and TRBJ1-3, with D tentatively TRBD1 (5 bases). This CDR3 spans 13 amino acids. Per germline, CDR1 SGHNT and CDR2 YYREEE (reference sequence). V shed 1 base and J shed 5 bases, with 7 bases lying between them. As DNA, the CDR3 is TGTGCCAGCAGCTTGTCAGGGCGAAACACCATATATTTT. Translation gives CASSLSGRNTIYF. The variable domain in full, with the rest retrieved from reference TRBV5-4 and TRBJ1-3, is ETGVTQSPTHLIKTRGQQVTLRCSSQSGHNTVSWYQQALGQGPQFIFQYYREEENGRGNFPPRFSGLQFPNYSSELNVNALELDDSALYLCASSLSGRNTIYFGEGSWLTVV.

For the CDR3, the DNA is TGTGCCAGCAGTCAAAGACAGCGGGGAACCGGGGAGCTGTTTTTT. Protein product: CASSQRQRGTGELFF. The chain joins TRBV27 to TRBJ2-2; TRBD2 agrees at 7 bases. The CDR3 is made up of 15 amino acids. Unmatched junction bases numbered 8, after V lost 5 bases and J lost 5 bases. In germline, CDR1 is MNHEY, CDR2 SMNVEV (reference sequence).

The chain recombines TRBV4-1 with TRBJ1-1; D is undetermined. CDR3 length: 16 residues. V was clipped by 0 bases and J by 1 base, with 12 bases between them. CDR1 and CDR2 from the germline V gene are MGHRA and YSYEKL. CDR3 nucleotide sequence: TGCGCCAGCAGCCAAGACCCCTCAGGAGGGAACACTGAAGCTTTCTTT. Translated: CASSQDPSGGNTEAFF.